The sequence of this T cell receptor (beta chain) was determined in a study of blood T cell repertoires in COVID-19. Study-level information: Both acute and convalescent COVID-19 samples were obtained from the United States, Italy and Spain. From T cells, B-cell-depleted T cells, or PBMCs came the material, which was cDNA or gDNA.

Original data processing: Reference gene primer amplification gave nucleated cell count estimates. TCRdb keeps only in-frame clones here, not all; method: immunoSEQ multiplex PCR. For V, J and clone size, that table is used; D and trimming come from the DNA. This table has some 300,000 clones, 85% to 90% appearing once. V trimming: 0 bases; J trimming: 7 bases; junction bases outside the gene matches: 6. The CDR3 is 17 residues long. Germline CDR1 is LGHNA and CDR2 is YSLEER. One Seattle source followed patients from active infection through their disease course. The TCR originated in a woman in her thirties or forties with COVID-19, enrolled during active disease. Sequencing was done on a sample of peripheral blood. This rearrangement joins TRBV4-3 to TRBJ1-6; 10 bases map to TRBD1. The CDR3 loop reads CASSQDTGQGLNSPLHF. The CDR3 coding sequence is TGCGCCAGCAGCCAAGATACGGGACAGGGGTTAAATTCACCCCTCCACTTT.